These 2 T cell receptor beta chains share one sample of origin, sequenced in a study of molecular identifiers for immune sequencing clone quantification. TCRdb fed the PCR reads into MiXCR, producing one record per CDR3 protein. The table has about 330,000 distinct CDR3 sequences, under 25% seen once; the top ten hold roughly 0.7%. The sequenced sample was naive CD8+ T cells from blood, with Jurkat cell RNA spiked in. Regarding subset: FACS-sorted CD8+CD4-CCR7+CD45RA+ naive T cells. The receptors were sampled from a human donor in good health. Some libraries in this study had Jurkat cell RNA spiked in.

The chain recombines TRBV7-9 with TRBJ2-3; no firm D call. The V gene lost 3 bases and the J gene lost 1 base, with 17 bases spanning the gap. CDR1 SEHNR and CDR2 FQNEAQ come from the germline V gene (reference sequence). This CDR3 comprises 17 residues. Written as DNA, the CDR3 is TGTGCCAGCAGCTTTTTCCCCCTACGGGTTGGCACAGATACGCAGTATTTT. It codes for CASSFFPLRVGTDTQYF.

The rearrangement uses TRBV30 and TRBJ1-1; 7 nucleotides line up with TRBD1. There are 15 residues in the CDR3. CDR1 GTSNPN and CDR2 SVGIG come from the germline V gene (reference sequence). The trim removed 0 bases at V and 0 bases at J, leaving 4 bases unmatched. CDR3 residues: CAWSVGTAMNTEAFF. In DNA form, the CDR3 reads TGTGCCTGGAGTGTTGGGACAGCCATGAACACTGAAGCTTTCTTT.